The clone carrying this T cell receptor (beta chain) was detected a few times. What it recognizes is unknown. Profiled with immunoSEQ multiplex PCR; TCRdb holds only in-frame clones, not every one. The sample lists some 790,000 clones, approximately 77% occurring once. The germline CDR1 and CDR2 sequences are MRHNA and SNTAGT. CDR3 size: 17 residues. The junction had 9 bases not matched to a gene; V was cut back by 2 bases and J by 7 bases. These data originate in a study of shared clonotypes between healthy human individuals. Study results and caveats: Larger richness was generally estimated for naive than memory subsets.

Everyone who donated was a Caucasian adult who lived in Nashville, Tennessee. The genes are TRBV6-4 and TRBJ2-7; 15 nucleotides align to TRBD2. The sequenced sample consisted of memory CD4+ T cells sorted from blood. The subset denotes: CD45RA-negative fraction. The clonotype was recovered from a woman under 40 in good health. The CDR3 region has the DNA TGTGCCAGCAGTGACCGGACTAGCGGGAGGGCCTTGAAAGAGCAGTACTTC. Translation: CASSDRTSGRALKEQYF.